The rows below give T cell receptor beta chains drawn from one sample of a study of T cell repertoires and HLA-DP antigens. For these receptors, no antigen is known. Using immunoSEQ multiplex PCR, the repertoire was profiled, and TCRdb retains in-frame clones only, with some absent. The data show around 100,000 clones, about 91% seen once. The sample taken for sequencing was CD4+ T cells from PBMCs. These receptor sequences come from a woman aged 18-29 years in good health and CMV-seronegative. Each CDR3 is given with its conserved first and last residue. D genes are given only for firm matches. The size of a clone is reported for some rows only, either as once, few or many, or as a class for expanded clones.

abundance: -; j_gene: TRBJ1-4; d_gene: -; v_gene: TRBV28; len: 13; CDR3nt: TGTGCCAGCAGACCGGATCCTAATGAAAAACTGTTTTTT; CDR3aa: CASRPDPNEKLFF
abundance: -; j_gene: TRBJ2-2; d_gene: -; v_gene: TRBV7-2; len: 12; CDR3nt: TGTGCCAGCAGCTTACATGCCGGGGAGCTGTTTTTT; CDR3aa: CASSLHAGELFF
abundance: -; j_gene: TRBJ1-2; d_gene: TRBD1; v_gene: TRBV19; len: 17; CDR3nt: TGTGCCAGTAGTAGACAGACAGGGGGCCGAGGAGGGTATGGCTACACCTTC; CDR3aa: CASSRQTGGRGGYGYTF
abundance: once; j_gene: TRBJ2-5; d_gene: -; v_gene: TRBV28; len: 12; CDR3nt: TGTGCCAGCAGGACGGGGGCGGAGACCCAGTACTTC; CDR3aa: CASRTGAETQYF
abundance: -; j_gene: TRBJ2-3; d_gene: TRBD2; v_gene: TRBV9; len: 18; CDR3nt: TGTGCCAGCAGCCCCCCTCGCGGGGGGCGCCCTAGCACAGATACGCAGTATTTT; CDR3aa: CASSPPRGGRPSTDTQYF
abundance: once; j_gene: TRBJ2-7; d_gene: TRBD1; v_gene: TRBV19; len: 14; CDR3nt: TGTGCCAGTAATAGAGGGACAGGAACCTACGAGCAGTACTTC; CDR3aa: CASNRGTGTYEQYF
abundance: -; j_gene: TRBJ1-2; d_gene: -; v_gene: TRBV5-1; len: 16; CDR3nt: TGCGCCAGCAGCTTGGGCCCGCTGGAGTTCAACTATGGCTACACCTTC; CDR3aa: CASSLGPLEFNYGYTF
abundance: -; j_gene: TRBJ2-1; d_gene: TRBD2; v_gene: TRBV11-2; len: 17; CDR3nt: TGTGCCAGCCAGTCGGCTAGCGGGGGATCCCACCTCAATGAGCAGTTCTTC; CDR3aa: CASQSASGGSHLNEQFF
abundance: -; j_gene: TRBJ1-2; d_gene: TRBD1; v_gene: TRBV6-1; len: 13; CDR3nt: TGTGCCAGCAGGGGGACAGGCCTCTATGGCTACACCTTC; CDR3aa: CASRGTGLYGYTF
abundance: -; j_gene: TRBJ1-1; d_gene: TRBD1; v_gene: TRBV4-1; len: 18; CDR3nt: TGCGCCAGCAGCCCCTCCCCCGGGACAGGGGCCCTGAACACTGAAGCTTTCTTT; CDR3aa: CASSPSPGTGALNTEAFF
abundance: -; j_gene: TRBJ1-1; d_gene: -; v_gene: TRBV7-9; len: 17; CDR3nt: TGTGCCAGCAGCTTTTCAGCTAGGGGGAAAGGGTTAACTGAAGCTTTCTTT; CDR3aa: CASSFSARGKGLTEAFF